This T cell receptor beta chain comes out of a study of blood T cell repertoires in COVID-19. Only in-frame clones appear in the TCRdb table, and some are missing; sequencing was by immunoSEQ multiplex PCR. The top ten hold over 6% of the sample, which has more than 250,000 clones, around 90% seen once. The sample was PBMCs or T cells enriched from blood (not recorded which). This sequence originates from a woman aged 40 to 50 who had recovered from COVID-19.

CDR3 amino acids: CASSLVWLAGYEQYF. The CDR3 bases are TGTGCCAGCAGCTTAGTGTGGCTAGCCGGGTACGAGCAGTACTTC. The chain combines TRBV7-8 with TRBJ2-7; the D gene is possibly TRBD2 (5 bases). Trimming stripped 1 base from V and 4 bases from J, with 14 bases between. Germline CDR1 and CDR2: SGHVS and FQNEAQ. This CDR3 spans 15 amino acids.